This T cell receptor (beta chain) is from a study of cytomegalovirus exposure and HLA in healthy donors. CDR3 length equals 14 residues. Germline V gene data show CDR1 as SGHVS and CDR2 as FQNEAQ. V was clipped by 5 bases and J by 0 bases, with 11 bases between them. The protocol was immunoSEQ multiplex PCR, while the TCRdb copy is restricted to in-frame clones and leaves out a portion. The sample includes 90,000 to 140,000 clones, around 86% seen only once; the top ten take approximately 4%. This TCR came from a woman under 30 in good health and CMV-seropositive. Sequencing was carried out using PBMCs. J is TRBJ2-7 and V is TRBV7-8; D remains ambiguous. The CDR3 DNA reads as TGTGCCAGCAGCCTCCCCGAGAGCTCCTACGAGCAGTACTTC. Protein sequence: CASSLPESSYEQYF.